This T cell receptor (beta chain) was sequenced for a study of identical twins. Broader study findings: There was an excess of low generation probability in the out-of-frame alpha sequences that twins shared. The more abundant beta clonotypes in cord blood had fewer insertions, and memory repertoires did not show this.

Germline lookup yields CDR1 SGHDN and CDR2 FVKESK. The length of the CDR3 is 15 residues. With V trimmed by 2 bases and J by 8 bases, 9 bases remained unmatched. TCRdb called the 5' RACE reads again in MiXCR, with one record for every CDR3 protein. The table lists 500,000 to 650,000 distinct CDR3 sequences, about 7.6% of them singletons. Concerning this clonotype itself: Its antigen is currently unknown.

This sample also appeared in a second study, on yellow fever vaccine responses in identical twins.

The rearrangement uses TRBV14 and TRBJ2-3; TRBD1 matches at 8 bases. What was sequenced was PBMCs. This clonotype was obtained from a woman aged 18 to 35 in good health. The CDR3 region has the DNA TGTGCCAGCAGCCAACGGGGGCTCACAGGGGGTACGCAGTATTTT. This gives the protein CASSQRGLTGGTQYF. Full variable domain (missing parts from reference TRBV14 and TRBJ2-3): EAGVTQFPSHSVIEKGQTVTLRCDPISGHDNLYWYRRVMGKEIKFLLHFVKESKQDESGMPNNRFLAERTGGTYSTLKVQPAELEDSGVYFCASSQRGLTGGTQYFGPGTRLTVL.